This T cell receptor (beta chain) was found in a study of beta chain features in type 1 diabetes. CD4+ cells of the naive, central memory, regulatory and stem cell-like memory types were sorted via CD45RO/CCR7/CD25/CD127/CD95/CD27. Every isolated RNA sample was fully reverse transcribed, so sequencing captured expressed TCRB transcripts. Only in-frame clones appear in the TCRdb table, and some are missing; sequencing was by immunoSEQ multiplex PCR. The data contain around 500,000 clones, about 29% of them seen just once; the ten biggest clones take up almost 0.065%. In its sample, this clone was seen a few times. Its antigen remains unknown. This CDR3 has 14 amino acids. Trimming took 5 bases from V and 2 from J, leaving 11 bases between them. Germline V CDR1 and CDR2: SGHVS, FQNEAQ. Broader study findings: More deletions and fewer insertions at VDJ junctions were seen in type 1 diabetes patients. It was among patients, rather than healthy donors, that naive, central memory and Treg TCRB repertoires appeared more similar.

The sequence came from a man between 18 and 35 years old in good health. The chain combines TRBV7-8 with TRBJ2-3, with D unresolved. Sequenced sample: naive CD4+ T cells from blood. The CDR3 region is CASSLPGFTDTQYF. CDR3 nucleotide sequence: TGTGCCAGCAGCCTTCCCGGGTTCACAGATACGCAGTATTTT.